A single T cell receptor beta chain is shown here with its context. Its target antigen remains unknown. Base qualities are missing; no much larger clone stands one base away. Explained via the paper, the time point label denotes: cells obtained before transplantation from donor or recipient. CD3+CD4+ and CD3+CD8+ populations were FACS-sorted from unstimulated pre-transplant donor and recipient cells taken from spleen or lymph nodes. The V end loses 5 bases and the J end loses 0 bases, and a stretch of 12 bases separates them. The CDR3 runs 15 amino acids, cysteine and phenylalanine included. The read is trimmed to its CDR3 DNA, 45 bases read in frame from base 1. Via the germline V gene (reference sequence), CDR1 is MNHNY and CDR2 SVGAGI. The method behind the library was the immunoSEQ multiplex PCR assay. For most patients, genomic DNA was isolated with the Qiagen DNeasy Blood and Tissue Kit and sent frozen to Adaptive Biotechnologies for TCR sequencing. High-throughput TCR-beta CDR3 sequencing of genomic DNA from most patients was performed by Adaptive Biotechnologies. As for how the authors treated the data: Adaptive's ImmunoSEQ software was the source of the TCR sequencing data for over 15 patients, while three other patients were processed with MiXCR and VDJtools. To correct CD4 versus CD8 sorting errors, sequences present in both subsets at a frequency ratio below 5:1 were removed. CDR3 nucleotide sequences shared between donor and recipient were removed because the origin of such sequences could not be assigned. At least 2-fold expansion over unstimulated cells and a minimum CFSE-low frequency of 0.002% (template counts) or 0.001% (read counts) were required for clones to be classified as alloreactive. Mappable clones were those detected in sequenced pre-transplant spleen, lymph node, or MLR CFSE-low populations of the donor or recipient. Cumulative frequency of alloreactive clones was calculated as a percentage of all sequences weighted by copy number. TCRdb carries this immuneACCESS record with in-frame sequences only. Its versions omit some clonotypes, under half of them owing to an unresolved V gene in the studies checked, with the rest unexplained. Clone size and V and J calls were adopted from that table, with D and trimming inferred from the DNA. Counted in this sample were about 120,000 clones; 85% to 95% of them appeared once. The top ten clonotypes cover more than 2.5% of the sample.

The data were obtained in a study of graft-versus-host responses after intestinal transplantation (dated by TCRdb to the early 2020s). Describing the broader study: Multivisceral, liver-intestinal, or isolated intestinal transplants were received by the recipients. Every recipient was given anti-thymocyte globulin induction, then maintenance tacrolimus and steroids for about three years. Graft-versus-host and host-versus-graft alloreactive T cell clones were tracked in the graft, circulation and bone marrow after intestinal transplantation using bulk TCR-beta CDR3 sequencing. To identify alloreactive clones, pre-transplant mixed lymphocyte reaction products were sequenced and then compared with unstimulated pre-transplant donor and recipient T cells. The cohort enrolled approximately 24 intestinal transplant recipients, one of whom was a retransplant, and 3 patients without pretransplant specimens were excluded. Donor T cell macrochimerism was defined as a peak of at least 4% donor T cells among recipient peripheral blood mononuclear cells. Rather than being sequenced by the commercial service, samples from a few later patients were sequenced in-house on an Illumina MiSeq and processed with MiXCR.

Overall study outcomes, separate from this receptor: GvH clones turned up in recipient bone marrow, with some appearing earlier in ileal mucosa or blood, a pattern consistent with an intestinal mucosal origin. The conclusions were limited by the relatively low number and heterogeneity of the intestinal transplant patients. Early after transplant, peak levels of circulating GvH clones were found to be associated with declines in HvG clones. Patients with donor T cell macrochimerism had high GvH to HvG T cell clonal ratios in their allografts.

The receptor comes from a human donor who received an intestinal transplant. The receptor chain draws on TRBV6-6 and TRBJ2-3; the D gene is possibly TRBD1, with 6 bases matching. Sequenced material: unstimulated CD8+ T cells sorted from spleen or lymph node cells, taken before intestinal transplant. CDR3 loop: CASSHRASSTDTQYF. The base sequence is TGTGCCAGCAGTCACAGGGCTTCTAGCACAGATACGCAGTATTTT.